The entry below gives a single T cell receptor beta chain sequence along with its context. What it binds is not known. The repertoire was sequenced with immunoSEQ multiplex PCR; TCRdb's copy has only in-frame clones and lacks some. The sample carries roughly 90,000 clones, approximately 91% recorded once. The data stem from a study of OX40 agonist ivuxolimab in advanced cancers. Whole-study context: Each patient was given ivuxolimab into a vein every 2 weeks, at 0.01 to 10 mg/kg. Dose-escalation patients suffered from hepatocellular carcinoma, melanoma, renal cell or head and neck cancer. Whole-study results and caveats: CD4+ and CD8+ T cells in blood underwent clonal expansion by week 6 at 0.1 to 3.0 mg/kg.

The V and J ends lost 2 bases and 0 bases, in that order; junction bases with no gene match: 4. This CDR3 has 16 residues. The germline gives CDR1 SQVTM, CDR2 ANQGSEA. The chain employs TRBV29-1 and TRBJ2-7, with TRBD2 matching 13 bases. This clonotype originated in an adult with an advanced solid tumor such as melanoma, head and neck, liver or kidney cancer. The sequencing here drew on CD4+ or CD8+ T cells sorted from blood, taken in a trial of the OX40 agonist ivuxolimab. The CDR3 loop reads CSVEWGTSGTSYEQYF. In DNA form, the CDR3 reads TGCAGCGTTGAATGGGGGACTAGCGGGACCTCCTACGAGCAGTACTTC.